This T cell receptor beta chain derives from a study of cytomegalovirus exposure and HLA in healthy donors. General study results and limits: Certain sequence variants were highly shared and formed a cluster, and this cluster was likely a sequencing artifact.

The CDR3 runs 14 residues. The V gene end was trimmed by 2 bases and the J gene end by 2 bases; junction bases not matched to a gene: 1. Germline CDR1 and CDR2: SGHRS and YFSETQ. Points on this clone: Its antigen is not known.

The PCR made use of 60 Vbeta and 13 Jbeta primers. The method was immunoSEQ multiplex PCR; TCRdb's version includes in-frame clones alone and lacks a portion of them. The top ten hold over 12% of the sample, which has roughly 190,000 clones, roughly 74% seen once. The sequenced sample was PBMCs. The clonotype originates from a woman in her thirties in good health and CMV-seropositive. V gene TRBV5-1 combines with J gene TRBJ2-7; 10 bases are shared with TRBD2. The CDR3 nucleotides read TGCGCCAGCAGCTTACTAGCGGGAACCTACGAGCAGTACTTC. This codes for CASSLLAGTYEQYF.